One sample yielded the 23 T cell receptor beta chains listed below, sequenced in a study of blood T cell repertoires in COVID-19. Clones were sequenced by immunoSEQ multiplex PCR, and TCRdb holds only the in-frame ones, with some missing. The table records 110,000 to 150,000 clones, about 82% of them present only once. The material sequenced was peripheral blood. These receptors all come from an older woman with acute or convalescent COVID-19.

V is TRBV19 and J is TRBJ2-5, with D maybe TRBD1 (5 bases). This CDR3 is 13 amino acids long. Germline values: CDR1 LNHDA, CDR2 SQIVND (reference sequence). The V and J ends lost 3 bases and 7 bases respectively, with 12 bases between them. CDR3 in DNA: TGTGCCAGTAGTATTAAGGGGTGGGGGACCCAGTACTTC. Protein product: CASSIKGWGTQYF. Complete variable domain (other parts from reference TRBV19 and TRBJ2-5): DGGITQSPKYLFRKEGQNVTLSCEQNLNHDAMYWYRQDPGQGLRLIYYSQIVNDFQKGDIAEGYSVSREKKESFPLTVTSAQKNPTAFYLCASSIKGWGTQYFGPGTRLLVL.

This clone has ten or more counts. The rearrangement links TRBV20-1 to TRBJ2-1; D is undetermined. The ends were cut back, 2 bases at V and 4 bases at J, with 3 bases in the middle. CDR3 size: 11 residues. CDR1 and CDR2 from the germline V gene are DFQATT and SNEGSKA (reference sequence). The CDR3 sequence: CSARQYNEQFF. In DNA form, the CDR3 reads TGCAGTGCTAGACAGTACAATGAGCAGTTCTTC.

The chain joins TRBV4-1 to TRBJ2-3; D ambiguous. Trimming took 1 base from V and 1 from J, leaving 18 bases between them. The CDR3 runs 18 residues. Germline V gene lookup returns CDR1 MGHRA and CDR2 YSYEKL. The CDR3 is CASSQGLRNPARTDTQYF. The CDR3 DNA reads TGCGCCAGCAGCCAAGGATTGAGGAACCCAGCTCGCACAGATACGCAGTATTTT.

The CDR3 protein is CAWGRTSGYNEQFF. The CDR3 DNA sequence: TGTGCCTGGGGACGGACTAGCGGGTACAATGAGCAGTTCTTC. The genes are TRBV30 and TRBJ2-1, with TRBD2 matching over 11 bases. The germline V gene has CDR1 GTSNPN and CDR2 SVGIG (reference sequence). The CDR3 runs to 14 residues. Trimming took 5 bases from V and 4 from J; bases not matched to a gene: 4.

This chain joins TRBV28 and TRBJ2-5; 10 positions match TRBD1. The germline V gene has CDR1 MDHEN and CDR2 SYDVKM. After removal of 6 bases from V and 4 bases from J, the junction contained 2 bases not matched to a gene. The CDR3 has 13 amino acids. Written as DNA, the CDR3 is TGTGCCAGCAGGGGGACAGGGGTAGAGACCCAGTACTTC. Translated: CASRGTGVETQYF. The complete variable domain, with remaining parts taken from reference TRBV28 and TRBJ2-5, reads DVKVTQSSRYLVKRTGEKVFLECVQDMDHENMFWYRQDPGLGLRLIYFSYDVKMKEKGDIPEGYSVSREKKERFSLILESASTNQTSMYLCASRGTGVETQYFGPGTRLLVL.

This chain connects TRBV7-9 to TRBJ1-2; 9 bases map to TRBD1. Germline trimming cut 5 bases from V and 0 bases from J; bases unmatched to any gene: 4. The CDR3 has 15 amino acids. Germline V gene data show CDR1 as SEHNR and CDR2 as FQNEAQ (reference sequence). CDR3 nucleotides: TGTGCCAGCAGCCCCCGACAGGGGGCTAACTATGGCTACACCTTC. Amino acid sequence: CASSPRQGANYGYTF.

This rearrangement joins TRBV25-1 to TRBJ2-5; D ambiguous. V lost 4 bases and J 2 bases, leaving 11 bases between the germline ends. The CDR3 totals 14 residues. Germline lookup yields CDR1 MGHDK and CDR2 SYGVNS. CDR3 sequence (DNA): TGTGCCAGCAGTGCGGCGGCAGCGCAAGAGACCCAGTACTTC. Amino acids: CASSAAAAQETQYF.

The chain employs TRBV9 and TRBJ1-2; TRBD1 agrees at 9 bases. Germline lookup yields CDR1 SGDLS and CDR2 YYNGEE. The CDR3 runs to 14 residues. Trimming at V came to 2 bases and at J to 7 bases, leaving 6 bases not matched to a gene. The CDR3 region has the DNA TGTGCCAGCAGCGTCCTGACAGGGGGTGGTGGCTACACCTTC. Amino acid sequence: CASSVLTGGGGYTF.

The rearrangement links TRBV29-1 to TRBJ1-5; D is perhaps TRBD1 (6 bases). The CDR3 runs to 13 residues. V shed 6 bases and J shed 3 bases, with 12 bases lying between them. In germline, CDR1 is SQVTM, CDR2 ANQGSEA. The CDR3 region is CSVTDSFNQPQHF. DNA for the CDR3: TGCAGCGTAACGGACAGCTTCAATCAGCCCCAGCATTTT.

The chain has TRBV19 and TRBJ2-6; TRBD1 agrees at 9 bases. The germline V gene has CDR1 LNHDA and CDR2 SQIVND (reference sequence). The junction had 7 bases not matched to a gene; V was cut back by 1 base and J by 0 bases. This CDR3 has 19 amino acids. CDR3 in DNA: TGTGCCAGTAGTATAGCAAAGACAGGGGGTCTCTCTGGGGCCAACGTCCTGACTTTC. Protein: CASSIAKTGGLSGANVLTF.

A few counts support this clone. This chain joins TRBV19 and TRBJ1-5, with TRBD1 as a possible D gene (6 bases). CDR1 and CDR2 (germline): LNHDA, SQIVND (reference sequence). This CDR3 is built from 16 residues. Trimming took 8 bases from V and 1 from J, leaving 18 bases between them. DNA of the CDR3: TGTGCCAGTCTAAACACAGGGTATACGAGCAATCAGCCCCAGCATTTT. Its protein is CASLNTGYTSNQPQHF.

CDR3 nucleotides: TGCGCCAGCAGCCCCGGACTAGCGGAGGATGAGCAGTTCTTC. It yields the protein CASSPGLAEDEQFF. The chain recombines TRBV5-1 with TRBJ2-1; TRBD2 aligns across 10 bases. CDR1 and CDR2 from the germline V gene are SGHRS and YFSETQ. The CDR3 is 14 residues long. V lost 4 bases and J lost 8; bases outside the gene matches: 6.

The chain recombines TRBV19 with TRBJ2-2; D is possibly TRBD2 (7 bases). This CDR3 has 12 amino acids. CDR1 is LNHDA, CDR2 SQIVND, per germline (reference sequence). Between the trimmed V and J ends, which lost 6 bases and 8 bases, there was a span of 10 bases. DNA for the CDR3: TGTGCCAGTAGCGGGGGGCTGGGGGAGCTGTTTTTT. Its protein product is CASSGGLGELFF.

This clone was seen only once. The rearrangement uses TRBV10-1 and TRBJ2-5; 7 bases line up with TRBD1. This CDR3 has 13 residues. The germline CDR1 and CDR2 sequences are WNHNN and SYGVQD (reference sequence). Germline trimming cut 3 bases from V and 5 bases from J; bases unmatched to any gene: 3. The CDR3 sequence is CASSEQGTETQYF. In nucleotides, the CDR3 is TGCGCCAGCAGTGAACAGGGGACGGAGACCCAGTACTTC.

The CDR3 DNA sequence: TGTGCCAGCAGCCTCTTGGGACTAGCTCGTCGGGAGCAGTTCTTC. Protein sequence: CASSLLGLARREQFF. This chain links TRBV7-3 with TRBJ2-1, with TRBD2 identical over 9 bases. The CDR3 is made up of 15 amino acids. Germline V gives CDR1 SGHTA, CDR2 FQGTGA. V shed 5 bases, J shed 10 bases, and the junction held 12 bases outside the gene matches.

The chain has TRBV6-5 and TRBJ1-2; D uncertain. Trimming stripped 5 bases from V and 2 bases from J, with 12 bases between. The germline CDR1 and CDR2 sequences are MNHEY and SVGAGI. This CDR3 comprises 14 residues. The CDR3, as DNA: TGTGCCAGCAGTCGACTGACTGAAAACTATGGCTACACCTTC. Amino acids: CASSRLTENYGYTF.

CDR3 protein: CASSLVWGLDRVSSNEQFF. Here the CDR3 DNA reads TGTGCCAGCAGCTTAGTCTGGGGGCTCGACAGGGTCAGTTCCAATGAGCAGTTCTTC. The chain recombines TRBV7-6 with TRBJ2-1, with 7 nucleotides matching TRBD1. The V gene end was trimmed by 1 base and the J gene end by 6 bases; junction bases not matched to a gene: 18. Germline V gene sequence: CDR1 SGHVS, CDR2 FNYEAQ. The CDR3 covers 19 residues.

Written as DNA, the CDR3 is TGTGCCAGCAGTGAATTGGCCCAGGGCTATAATTCACCCCTCCACTTT. Translated, it gives CASSELAQGYNSPLHF. This chain joins TRBV2 and TRBJ1-6, with TRBD1 as a possible D gene (5 bases). Trimming took off 2 bases at V and 3 bases at J, with 11 bases between the two ends. CDR3 length: 16 amino acids. From germline, CDR1 is SNHLY and CDR2 FYNNEI.

V gene TRBV21-1 combines with J gene TRBJ1-5; the D call TRBD1 from the table was never checked on the DNA. TRBV21-1 is a listed pseudogene. CDR3 size: 15 residues. DNA of the CDR3: TGTGCCAGCAGCAAAGGACAGGGAGCCGGTCAGCCCCAGCATTTT. Translated, it gives CASSKGQGAGQPQHF.

CDR3 sequence: CSVEEARRAFF. In DNA, the CDR3 is TGCAGCGTTGAAGAAGCACGGAGGGCTTTCTTT. V usage is TRBV29-1 and J usage is TRBJ1-1, with D unresolved. The CDR3 sequence is 11 residues long. Germline CDR1 and CDR2: SQVTM and ANQGSEA. V was trimmed by 0 bases and J by 11 bases, leaving 10 bases between them.

The V gene is TRBV6-5, the J gene TRBJ2-1, with a weak D call TRBD1 (6 bases). V was shortened by 4 bases and J by 5 bases, with 18 bases between the two germline ends. This CDR3 is 16 amino acids long. Germline V lookup: CDR1 MNHEY, CDR2 SVGAGI. The CDR3 is CASSSDRIGRDNEQFF. The CDR3 DNA is TGTGCCAGCAGTTCAGACAGGATAGGTAGGGACAATGAGCAGTTCTTC.

The chain joins TRBV5-1 to TRBJ2-5; no clear D gene. The CDR3 is 14 residues long. V was trimmed by 4 bases and J by 1 base, leaving 11 bases between them. Germline V CDR1 and CDR2: SGHRS, YFSETQ. DNA of the CDR3: TGCGCCAGCAGCCCCCCGCAGGTCCAAGAGACCCAGTACTTC. Translating it yields CASSPPQVQETQYF. Based on the CDR3 plus reference TRBV5-1 and TRBJ2-5, the full variable domain is KAGVTQTPRYLIKTRGQQVTLSCSPISGHRSVSWYQQTPGQGLQFLFEYFSETQRNKGNFPGRFSGRQFSNSRSEMNVSTLELGDSALYLCASSPPQVQETQYFGPGTRLLVL.

The chain has TRBV12-3 or TRBV12-4 and TRBJ2-5; D might be TRBD2 (5 bases). Trimming left V 5 bases short and J 7 bases short, with 11 bases between. This CDR3 spans 12 amino acids. CDR3 DNA sequence: TGTGCCAGCAGTAAAACAGAGGGGACCCAGTACTTC. This encodes CASSKTEGTQYF.